In this sample, the clone carrying this T cell receptor beta chain turned up a few times. The antigen is unknown. The data were taken from a study of T cell responses to AZD1222 COVID-19 vaccine. V was clipped by 6 bases and J by 9 bases; unmatched bases: 9. Germline values: CDR1 SNHLY, CDR2 FYNNEI. There are 14 residues in the CDR3. Clones were sequenced by immunoSEQ multiplex PCR, and TCRdb holds only the in-frame ones, with some missing. The profile covers some 130,000 clones, with over 75% appearing a single time and roughly 3% taken by the ten largest. The study's findings and limits: When two AZD1222 doses had been given, Spike-specific TCR breadth and depth rose.

The V and J genes are TRBV2 and TRBJ2-1, with TRBD2 matching 9 bases. The receptor was derived from an adult in good health. This specimen was peripheral blood, taken on day 0 of AZD1222 vaccination. The CDR3 nucleotides are TGTGCCAGCAGGTGGCTAGCGGGATCTGTTGAGCAGTTCTTC. It specifies CASRWLAGSVEQFF.